These 15 T cell receptor beta chains share one sample of origin, sequenced in a study of tumor-infiltrating lymphocytes in primary liver carcinoma. Unsorted whole blood supplied the RNA, and germline DNA was extracted too. From approximately 500 ng total RNA, TCR beta cDNA was generated with a primer in the constant region. Nested multiplex PCR, run for three rounds with slightly modified ARM-PCR, yielded TCR beta libraries. The first two PCR rounds, roughly 10 cycles each, used TRBV1-TRBV30 forward primers and a C-beta reverse primer. Using its own MiXCR run on the multiplex PCR reads, TCRdb lists one record per CDR3 protein. The table has just over 300,000 distinct CDR3 sequences, 58% seen once. The sequenced material came from peripheral blood. These receptors all stem from a woman younger than 45 with primary liver carcinoma and hepatitis B virus infection.

As for this clonotype: A read error may account for a junction end that differs from germline. This chain joins TRBV11-1 and TRBJ2-1; D might be TRBD2 (6 bases). Germline loops: CDR1 SGHAT, CDR2 FQDESV (reference sequence). The CDR3 is made up of 14 amino acids. The CDR3 region is CGSSPRDSINEQFF. Here the CDR3 DNA reads TGTGGCAGCAGCCCCCGGGACTCCATTAATGAGCAGTTCTTC.

In the case of this clonotype: With a much larger clone just one base away, this may be a read error. The V gene is TRBV6-5, the J gene TRBJ2-7; 10 bases agree with TRBD2. Germline V CDR1 and CDR2: MNHEY, SVGAGI. The CDR3 length is 14 residues. CDR3 in amino acids: CSSSWTSGHYEQYF. CDR3 bases: TGTTCCAGTAGCTGGACTAGCGGCCACTACGAGCAGTACTTC.

To note about this clonotype: Germline is not matched at one junction end, which may reflect a read error. The CDR3 DNA reads TGTGCCATCAGTAATAACTATGGCTACACCTTC. Translating it yields CAISNNYGYTF. The chain joins TRBV6-5 to TRBJ1-2; D uncertain. The CDR3 is 11 residues long. Germline values: CDR1 MNHEY, CDR2 SVGAGI.

This clonotype was counted between two and nine times. A much larger clone lies one base from this, so it may be a read error. As the CDR3 is not closed by the conserved phenylalanine or tryptophan, this likely results from a read error. This chain connects TRBV11-3 to TRBJ2-7, with TRBD2 identical over 8 bases. This CDR3 comprises 14 residues. Germline loops: CDR1 SGHNT, CDR2 YENEEA. The V and J ends lost 2 bases and 5 bases, in that order; junction bases with no gene match: 5. CDR3 DNA: TGTGCCAGCAGCTTAAGCGGGAGTTTCCACGAGCAGTACCTC. It codes for CASSLSGSFHEQYL.

This clonotype was counted only a few times. V is TRBV12-3 or TRBV12-4 and J is TRBJ1-5, with D hard to call. Trimming stripped 2 bases from V and 7 bases from J, with 12 bases between. The CDR3 totals 14 residues. CDR3 in DNA: TGTGCCAGCAGTTTATCCGACGCAGGACAGCCCCAGCATTTT. It translates to CASSLSDAGQPQHF.

This clonotype is a singleton in its sample. Compared with germline, one end of the junction differs, possibly owing to a read error. The chain has TRBV11-2 and TRBJ2-7; D not certain. Germline V gives CDR1 SGHAT, CDR2 FQNNGV. The CDR3 totals 11 residues. CDR3 protein: CTSSSINEQYF. The CDR3 region has the DNA TGTACCAGCAGCTCCATCAACGAGCAGTACTTC.

This clonotype was observed many times. The V and J genes are TRBV11-2 and TRBJ2-7; TRBD1 aligns across 8 bases. Germline V gene data show CDR1 as SGHAT and CDR2 as FQNNGV. The CDR3 sequence is 15 residues long. Germline trimming cut 3 bases from V and 5 bases from J; bases unmatched to any gene: 9. The CDR3 spells CASSFTRTGKNEQYF. CDR3 nucleotide sequence: TGTGCCAGCAGCTTCACGAGGACAGGGAAGAACGAGCAGTACTTC.

This chain connects TRBV13 to TRBJ2-5; 10 positions agree with TRBD1. The end of the DNA fits TRBJ2-7 better, so the J call may be wrong. The CDR3 has 15 amino acids. CDR1 is PRHDT and CDR2 is FYEKMQ in the germline V gene (reference sequence). The CDR3 DNA is TGTGCCAGCATCATCGGGGGACAGGGGCTCTACGAGCAGTACTTC. It translates to CASIIGGQGLYEQYF.

As regards this clonotype: A much larger clone sits a single nucleotide away, making a read error possible. The chain joins TRBV4-3 to TRBJ2-1; 7 positions match TRBD1. The CDR3 spans 15 residues. CDR1 and CDR2 (germline): LGHNA, YSLEER. V lost 4 bases to trimming and J lost 3 bases; unmatched junction nucleotides: 6. CDR3 residues: CASSRDRQGYNEQFF. The CDR3 DNA follows: TGCGCCAGCAGCCGAGACAGACAGGGCTACAATGAGCAGTTCTTC.

To note about this clonotype: Relative to the germline gene, one junction end is altered; a read error may explain this. V gene TRBV4-1 combines with J gene TRBJ2-7, with D unclear. This CDR3 region has 14 residues. The germline V gene encodes CDR1 MGHRA and CDR2 YSYEKL. This chain's CDR3 is CASSQETPVDEQYF. The CDR3 DNA is TGCGCCAGCAGTCAAGAGACCCCTGTTGACGAGCAGTACTTC.

This clonotype was counted many times. This chain uses TRBV12-3 or TRBV12-4 with TRBJ2-7, with D possibly being TRBD2 (5 bases). There are 13 residues in the CDR3. V gave up 6 bases and J gave up 4 bases, with 13 bases separating them. CDR3 sequence: CASSGETGYEQYF. DNA of the CDR3: TGTGCCAGCAGCGGGGAGACTGGTTACGAGCAGTACTTC.

A remark on this clonotype: A much more abundant neighbour one base away suggests this may be a read error. The chain recombines TRBV29-1 with TRBJ1-2, with D unresolved. This CDR3 spans 11 amino acids. Per the germline V gene, CDR1 is SQVTM and CDR2 is ANQGSEA. The CDR3 loop is CSARWREGYAF. CDR3 nucleotide sequence: TGCAGCGCCCGATGGCGGGAAGGCTACGCCTTC. Looking up the rest from reference TRBV29-1 and TRBJ1-2 gives the full variable domain: SAVISQKPSRDICQRGTSLTIQCQVDSQVTMMFWYRQQPGQSLTLIATANQGSEATYESGFVIDKFPISRPNLTFSTLTVSNMSPEDSSIYLCSARWREGYAFGSGTRLTVV.

The chain links TRBV6-5 to TRBJ2-4; 8 nucleotides line up with TRBD1. Germline V gene sequence: CDR1 MNHEY, CDR2 SVGAGI. J gave up 1 base and V 4 bases, and 6 bases lay outside the gene matches. There are 16 residues in the CDR3. The CDR3: CASSLTGEWAKNIQYF. CDR3 nucleotides: TGTGCCAGCAGTTTGACAGGGGAGTGGGCCAAAAACATTCAGTACTTC.

The V and J genes are TRBV13 and TRBJ1-1; 8 bases line up with TRBD1. The CDR3 consists of 14 residues. Germline V CDR1 and CDR2: PRHDT, FYEKMQ (reference sequence). Unmatched junction bases numbered 4, after V lost 3 bases and J lost 4 bases. CDR3 sequence (DNA): TGTGCCAGCAGCTTCGGGACAGGAGTCACTGAAGCTTTCTTT. This translates into CASSFGTGVTEAFF. Using reference TRBV13 and TRBJ1-1 for the parts outside the CDR3, the full variable domain is AAGVIQSPRHLIKEKRETATLKCYPIPRHDTVYWYQQGPGQDPQFLISFYEKMQSDKGSIPDRFSAQQFSDYHSELNMSSLELGDSALYFCASSFGTGVTEAFFGQGTRLTVV.

The chain uses TRBV6-7 and TRBJ1-5; D unclear. TRBV6-7 is reported as an ORF; its role is uncertain. The CDR3 is made up of 16 amino acids. V gave up 4 bases and J gave up 1 base, with 14 bases separating them. The CDR3 sequence: CASSFTRRPSNQPQHF. The CDR3 DNA is TGTGCCAGCAGTTTCACGAGGCGGCCCAGCAATCAGCCCCAGCATTTT.